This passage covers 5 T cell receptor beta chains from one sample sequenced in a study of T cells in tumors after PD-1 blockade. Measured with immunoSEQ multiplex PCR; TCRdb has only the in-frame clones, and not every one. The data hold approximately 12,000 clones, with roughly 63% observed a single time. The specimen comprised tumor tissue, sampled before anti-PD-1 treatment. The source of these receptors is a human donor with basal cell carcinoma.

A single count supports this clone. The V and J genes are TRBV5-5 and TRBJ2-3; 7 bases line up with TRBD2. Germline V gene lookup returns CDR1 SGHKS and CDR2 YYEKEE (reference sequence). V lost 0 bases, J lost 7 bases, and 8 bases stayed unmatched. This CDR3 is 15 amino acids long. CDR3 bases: TGTGCCAGCAGCTTGGAGGCGGGAGAGGGGTATACGCAGTATTTT. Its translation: CASSLEAGEGYTQYF.

The CDR3 DNA is TGTGCCAGCAGCTTACTAATCAACACCGGGGAGCTGTTTTTT. Protein: CASSLLINTGELFF. The chain has TRBV7-2 and TRBJ2-2; D remains ambiguous. Trimming shortened V by 2 bases and J by 2 bases, and 6 bases separated the two germline ends. Looked up from germline, CDR1 is SGHTA and CDR2 is FQGNSA. The CDR3 runs 14 residues.

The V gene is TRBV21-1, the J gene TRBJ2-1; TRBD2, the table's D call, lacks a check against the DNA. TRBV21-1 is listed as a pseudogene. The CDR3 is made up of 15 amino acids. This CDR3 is CASSKSLVSYNEQFF. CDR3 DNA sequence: TGTGCCAGCAGCAAGAGTCTAGTCTCCTACAATGAGCAGTTCTTC.

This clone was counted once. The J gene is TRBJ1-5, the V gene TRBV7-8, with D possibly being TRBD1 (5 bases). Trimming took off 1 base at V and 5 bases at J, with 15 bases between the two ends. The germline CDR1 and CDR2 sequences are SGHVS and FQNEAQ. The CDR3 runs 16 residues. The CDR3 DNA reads TGTGCCAGCAGCTTAGTAGGAACAGGTTTGGATCAGCCCCAGCATTTT. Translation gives CASSLVGTGLDQPQHF.

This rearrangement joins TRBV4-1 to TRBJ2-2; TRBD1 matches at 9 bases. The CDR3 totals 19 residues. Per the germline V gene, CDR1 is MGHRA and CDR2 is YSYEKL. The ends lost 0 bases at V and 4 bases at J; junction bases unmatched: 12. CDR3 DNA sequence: TGCGCCAGCAGCCAAGACGGGACAGGGATAGGGTTGTTCACCGGGGAGCTGTTTTTT. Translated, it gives CASSQDGTGIGLFTGELFF.